This TCR beta chain emerged from a study of blood T cell repertoires in COVID-19. CDR1 is SGHRS and CDR2 is YFSETQ in the germline V gene. With 0 bases removed from V and 2 bases from J, the gap between germline ends came to 7 bases. CDR3 length: 14 amino acids. Assay: immunoSEQ multiplex PCR; the TCRdb copy retains only in-frame clones and omits some. This sample has roughly 290,000 clones, with 70% to 90% found just once. Participants were aged roughly 18 to 100 years from roughly 25 US areas. The receptor was derived from a middle-aged woman who had recovered from COVID-19. The sample taken for sequencing was PBMCs or T cells enriched from blood (not recorded which). The rearrangement links TRBV5-1 to TRBJ2-3; D uncertain. The CDR3 sequence is CASSLEQLTDTQYF. The CDR3 bases are TGCGCCAGCAGCTTGGAACAGCTCACAGATACGCAGTATTTT.